These 20 T cell receptor beta chains were all obtained from the same sample, sequenced in a study of glioma-infiltrating T cells after dendritic cell vaccination. Assay used: immunoSEQ multiplex PCR; TCRdb lists only in-frame clones, some missing. The table has roughly 47,000 clones, 65% to 90% seen once. Here the sequenced sample was blood, taken before dendritic cell vaccination. These receptors all come from a human donor with glioblastoma.

This rearrangement joins TRBV5-4 to TRBJ1-4; no clear D. The V gene's germline CDR1 is SGHNT and CDR2 YYREEE (reference sequence). The V gene lost 4 bases and the J gene lost 0 bases, with 7 bases spanning the gap. The CDR3 is made up of 14 amino acids. CDR3 DNA sequence: TGTGCCAGCAGCGCGGGATCAACTAATGAAAAACTGTTTTTT. As protein: CASSAGSTNEKLFF.

The chain uses TRBV14 and TRBJ2-7; 7 bases are a match to TRBD1. J lost 2 bases, V lost 4 bases, and 8 bases had no gene match. The CDR3 is made up of 15 amino acids. Germline V gene sequence: CDR1 SGHDN, CDR2 FVKESK. The CDR3 sequence is CASSRGQVRTYEQYF. The CDR3 DNA follows: TGTGCCAGCAGCCGCGGACAGGTGAGAACCTACGAGCAGTACTTC.

Within the sample, this clone is large. V and J are TRBV7-2 and TRBJ2-6; unclear D gene. In germline, CDR1 is SGHTA, CDR2 FQGNSA. This CDR3 is 15 amino acids long. The V end lost 1 base, the J end lost 12 bases, and 16 bases lay between the germline ends. CDR3 residues: CASSLGSVRYGVLTF. In DNA form, the CDR3 reads TGTGCCAGCAGCTTAGGGTCTGTTCGGTACGGCGTCCTGACTTTC.

The sample holds a few counts of this clone. The chain recombines TRBV7-8 with TRBJ2-7; TRBD1 agrees at 7 bases. The CDR3 sequence is 12 residues long. V was pared by 7 bases and J by 12 bases, with 12 bases of the junction left unmatched. Per the germline V gene, CDR1 is SGHVS and CDR2 is FQNEAQ. The CDR3 bases are TGTGCCAGCACCCCTGACAGGGAGAGAGGGTACTTC. Its protein is CASTPDRERGYF.

This clone was recorded only once. This sequence joins TRBV7-2 and TRBJ2-1; D possibly corresponds to TRBD2 (5 bases). Germline CDR1 reads SGHTA; CDR2 reads FQGNSA. The CDR3 has 11 residues. With 2 bases removed from V and 9 bases from J, the gap between germline ends came to 5 bases. The CDR3 is CASSLRGEQFF. In DNA form, the CDR3 reads TGTGCCAGCAGCTTACGGGGTGAGCAGTTCTTC.

V gene TRBV7-9 combines with J gene TRBJ2-7; 8 nucleotides align to TRBD1. V was clipped by 4 bases and J by 2 bases; unmatched bases: 1. This CDR3 region has 13 residues. Germline V gene lookup returns CDR1 SEHNR and CDR2 FQNEAQ (reference sequence). CDR3: CASSWGQAYEQYF. CDR3 DNA sequence: TGTGCCAGCAGCTGGGGACAGGCCTACGAGCAGTACTTC.

J is TRBJ2-2 and V is TRBV5-4; 8 bases align to TRBD1. The CDR3 has 16 residues. Germline-derived CDR1 and CDR2 are SGHNT and YYREEE (reference sequence). With 0 bases clipped from V and 4 bases from J, the junction kept 5 bases outside the gene matches. The CDR3 region is CASSLGGTGPTGELFF. As DNA, the CDR3 is TGTGCCAGCAGCTTGGGAGGGACAGGCCCCACCGGGGAGCTGTTTTTT.

The gene calls are TRBV10-1 and TRBJ2-7; the D gene is possibly TRBD2 (6 bases). The CDR3 runs to 13 residues. Germline CDR1 WNHNN, CDR2 SYGVQD (reference sequence). Between the trimmed V and J ends, which lost 9 bases and 4 bases, there was a span of 16 bases. CDR3 sequence (DNA): TGCGCCAGACCCGGGGGTTCGGATTACGAGCAGTACTTC. This encodes CARPGGSDYEQYF.

The V call is TRBV25-1, the J call TRBJ1-2, with 9 bases that match TRBD1. The V gene end was trimmed by 5 bases and the J gene end by 6 bases; junction bases not matched to a gene: 13. The CDR3 runs 16 residues. Germline V gene data show CDR1 as MGHDK and CDR2 as SYGVNS. The CDR3 sequence is CASSQPGTGTFHGYTF. The CDR3 nucleotides read TGTGCCAGCAGTCAACCCGGGACAGGGACGTTCCATGGCTACACCTTC.

V usage is TRBV9 and J usage is TRBJ2-7, with 8 bases that match TRBD1. CDR1 is SGDLS and CDR2 is YYNGEE in the germline V gene. V was pared by 8 bases and J by 6 bases, with 13 bases of the junction left unmatched. The CDR3 contains 14 residues. This CDR3 reads CASDRTGNWREQYF. In DNA, the CDR3 is TGTGCCAGTGATCGGACAGGGAATTGGCGCGAGCAGTACTTC.

The V call is TRBV5-1, the J call TRBJ2-1; D gene ambiguous. The CDR3 covers 13 residues. Germline V gene lookup returns CDR1 SGHRS and CDR2 YFSETQ. The V gene lost 0 bases and the J gene lost 7 bases, with 8 bases spanning the gap. This CDR3 reads CASSLGSRNEQFF. The CDR3 DNA reads TGCGCCAGCAGCTTGGGGAGCCGGAATGAGCAGTTCTTC.

CDR3 bases: TGCGCCAGCAGGCGGGAGGGCCGACAAGAGACCCAGTACTTC. This translates into CASRREGRQETQYF. This chain joins TRBV5-1 and TRBJ2-5; TRBD2 matches at 9 bases. The CDR3 sequence is 14 residues long. V lost 5 bases to trimming and J lost 2 bases; unmatched junction nucleotides: 4. From germline, CDR1 is SGHRS and CDR2 YFSETQ.

This clone was recorded once. The chain employs TRBV5-4 and TRBJ2-7; D unclear. The CDR3 loop spans 17 amino acids. Trimming stripped 3 bases from V and 4 bases from J, with 23 bases between. CDR1 SGHNT and CDR2 YYREEE come from the germline V gene (reference sequence). CDR3 nucleotides: TGTGCCAGCAGCTCAAAATTCCAGTTATTACCGTATTACGAGCAGTACTTC. As protein: CASSSKFQLLPYYEQYF.

This clone turned up a few times. The chain is built from TRBV10-2 and TRBJ2-1; no clear D. The germline gives CDR1 WSHSY, CDR2 SAAADI. The CDR3 length is 11 residues. Trimming pared 8 bases from V and 12 bases from J, leaving 14 bases between. In nucleotides, the CDR3 is TGCGCCAGCTCCCAGGAAGGTGGGCAGTTCTTC. It is translated as CASSQEGGQFF.

The chain uses TRBV28 and TRBJ1-1, with 8 bases identical to TRBD1. Germline V gives CDR1 MDHEN, CDR2 SYDVKM. The trim removed 3 bases at V and 4 bases at J, leaving 1 base unmatched. The CDR3 length is 13 residues. CDR3 protein: CASSFQGATEAFF. The CDR3 DNA reads as TGTGCCAGCAGTTTCCAGGGGGCCACTGAAGCTTTCTTT.

The J gene is TRBJ1-2, the V gene TRBV14, with TRBD1 as a possible D gene (5 bases). The CDR3 sequence is 14 residues long. Trimming stripped 1 base from V and 8 bases from J, with 14 bases between. The germline CDR1 and CDR2 sequences are SGHDN and FVKESK. The CDR3: CASSQAGGVGGYTF. In DNA, the CDR3 is TGTGCCAGCAGCCAAGCGGGAGGGGTTGGCGGCTACACCTTC.

V and J are TRBV7-2 and TRBJ1-5, with 8 bases matching TRBD1. The CDR3 contains 16 residues. Germline CDR1 SGHTA, CDR2 FQGNSA. The V and J ends lost 3 bases and 4 bases, in that order; junction bases with no gene match: 8. The CDR3 reads CASSLGPGGKNQPQHF. CDR3 nucleotide sequence: TGTGCCAGCAGCTTGGGGCCAGGGGGCAAGAATCAGCCCCAGCATTTT.

The chain is built from TRBV27 and TRBJ2-5; 11 bases fit TRBD2. There are 17 residues in the CDR3. The V segment lost 5 bases and the J segment 2 bases; nucleotides outside the gene matches: 10. The V gene's germline CDR1 is MNHEY and CDR2 SMNVEV (reference sequence). CDR3 sequence reads: CASSQLRTSGQQETQYF. The CDR3 DNA is TGTGCCAGCAGTCAACTTCGGACTAGCGGGCAGCAAGAGACCCAGTACTTC.

The chain uses TRBV11-2 and TRBJ1-1; D remains ambiguous. This CDR3 region has 12 residues. Germline V gene sequence: CDR1 SGHAT, CDR2 FQNNGV. V lost 4 bases, J lost 8 bases, and 11 bases lay in between. As DNA, the CDR3 is TGTGCCAGCAGCTACCCCGGCAGGGAAGCTTTCTTT. It encodes CASSYPGREAFF.

The CDR3 region is CALTGGAGTEAFF. CDR3 DNA sequence: TGTGCCCTCACTGGGGGGGCCGGCACTGAAGCTTTCTTT. This chain joins TRBV6-1 and TRBJ1-1; possible D gene TRBD1, 6 bases. The CDR3 length is 13 residues. Trimming took 11 bases from V and 4 from J, leaving 17 bases between them. Germline assignment: CDR1 MNHNS and CDR2 SASEGT.